Listed below are T cell receptor beta chains from one sample, sequenced in a study of identical twins. Each CDR3 protein gets one entry after TCRdb re-called the 5' RACE reads with MiXCR. The sample shows approximately 190,000 distinct CDR3 sequences, approximately 15% of them seen only once. The sample was also reused in another study, on T cells expressing NK-cell markers.

The specimen sequenced was CD8+ T cells sorted from blood. These receptors all stem from a woman between 18 and 30 years old in good health. Both conserved end residues are part of each CDR3. Each record gives: V gene, CDR3 length, clone size, D gene, J gene, CDR3 DNA, CDR3 protein. D genes are given only for firm matches. Clone size is given for some rows only: seen once, a few or many times, or a class if the clone is expanded.

>TRBV27|17|NA|NA|TRBJ2-7
TGTGCCAGCAGTTTCAATGGGGGGTCCGGGACCTCCTACGAGCAGTACTTC
CASSFNGGSGTSYEQYF
>TRBV7-9|16|many|TRBD1|TRBJ2-7
TGTGCCAGCAGCTCAGGACCGGGACAGGGGATCTACGAGCAGTACTTC
CASSSGPGQGIYEQYF
>TRBV14|14|few|NA|TRBJ2-7
TGTGCCAGCAGCCAGTCCTGGCAGACCTACGAGCAGTACTTC
CASSQSWQTYEQYF
>TRBV9|15|few|TRBD1|TRBJ2-7
TGTGCCAGCAGCGGACGGACAGGTCGGTGGACCGAGCAGTACTTC
CASSGRTGRWTEQYF
>TRBV7-9|14|NA|NA|TRBJ2-2
TGTGCCAGTCAAGGAGGGAGAAACACCGGGGAGCTGTTTTTT
CASQGGRNTGELFF
>TRBV12-3/TRBV12-4|11|NA|NA|TRBJ1-1
TGTGCCAGCAGTACCACGGGTGAAGCTTTCTTT
CASSTTGEAFF
>TRBV4-3|15|few|NA|TRBJ1-2
TGCGCCAGCAGCCAAGAATCAGAGTGGGCCTATGGCTACACCTTC
CASSQESEWAYGYTF
>TRBV4-3|15|few|NA|TRBJ2-3
TGCGCCAGCAGCCAAGATGAGTCTAGAACAGATACGCAGTATTTT
CASSQDESRTDTQYF
>TRBV12-3/TRBV12-4|16|many|TRBD2|TRBJ2-1
TGTGCCAGCAACCCTATAGCGGGCGGGGTTTACAATGAGCAGTTCTTC
CASNPIAGGVYNEQFF
>TRBV6-1|15|NA|NA|TRBJ2-1
TGTGCCAGCAGATCCGGGGAATTCTCCTACAATGAGCAGTTCTTC
CASRSGEFSYNEQFF
>TRBV20-1|14|many|TRBD2|TRBJ2-1
TGCAGTGCTCCGGCGGGAGCCGACTACAATGAGCAGTTCTTC
CSAPAGADYNEQFF
>TRBV12-3/TRBV12-4|12|NA|TRBD2|TRBJ2-2
TGTGCCAGCGGGGGGAGGGCCGGGGAGCTGTTTTTT
CASGGRAGELFF
>TRBV21-1|17|many|NA|TRBJ1-2
TGTGCCACCAAGGGGGGAGAGCAGGACACTGTGCTGTATGGCTACACCTTC
CATKGGEQDTVLYGYTF
>TRBV12-3/TRBV12-4|15|NA|NA|TRBJ1-3
TGTGCCAGCAGTTTAGGCAGGGTAGATGGAAACACCATATATTTT
CASSLGRVDGNTIYF
>TRBV29-1|13|NA|TRBD2|TRBJ2-1
TGCAGCGCTTTAGCGGGGATCTACAATGAGCAGTTCTTC
CSALAGIYNEQFF
>TRBV5-5|13|NA|NA|TRBJ1-1
TGTGCCAGCAGCATTTTAGGGGCTACTGAAGCTTTCTTT
CASSILGATEAFF
>TRBV21-1|12|NA|NA|TRBJ1-2
TGTGCCAGCACGACAGGGGGCTATGGCTACACCTTC
CASTTGGYGYTF
>TRBV6-1|14|NA|TRBD1|TRBJ2-2
TGTGCCAGCAGGGACAGGGAATTCAACGGGGAGCTGTTTTTT
CASRDREFNGELFF
>TRBV7-9|13|NA|NA|TRBJ2-5
TGTGCCAGCGTCGGACAGTCCCAAGAGACCCAGTACTTC
CASVGQSQETQYF
>TRBV10-3|14|NA|TRBD1|TRBJ2-7
TGTGCCATCAGTGAGTCGGGACAGGGGAACGAGCAGTACTTC
CAISESGQGNEQYF
>TRBV20-1|12|few|NA|TRBJ2-5
TGCAGTGCTAGCCGTCTTCAAGAGACCCAGTACTTC
CSASRLQETQYF
>TRBV29-1|11|NA|TRBD1|TRBJ1-2
TGCAGCGTAAGCCGGGACAGGGTGTACGCCTTC
CSVSRDRVYAF
>TRBV9|13|NA|NA|TRBJ2-3
TGTGCCAGCAGGTCTGGGGGTCAAGATACGCAGTATTTT
CASRSGGQDTQYF
>TRBV5-5|13|few|NA|TRBJ1-1
TGTGCCAGCAGCTTGGACAGCCCCACTGAAGCTTTCTTT
CASSLDSPTEAFF
>TRBV20-1|15|few|NA|TRBJ1-2
TGCAGTGCTAGATCGGGAGCCCTACAGGGCTATGGCTACACCTTC
CSARSGALQGYGYTF
>TRBV12-3/TRBV12-4|14|many|TRBD2|TRBJ2-7
TGTGCCAGCAGTTCCCTAGCGGCCGTAGCCGAGCAGTACTTC
CASSSLAAVAEQYF
>TRBV4-1|16|few|TRBD1|TRBJ1-6
TGCGCCAGCAGACTTGATCCGGGACAGGGAAATTCACCCCTCCACTTT
CASRLDPGQGNSPLHF
>TRBV5-1|13|NA|NA|TRBJ2-7
TGCGCCAGCAGCAAGGCGGCGAACTACGAGCAGTACTTC
CASSKAANYEQYF
>TRBV28|15|few|NA|TRBJ2-2
TGTGCCAGCAGCCCTTCCGGGCAGCCCACCGGGGAGCTGTTTTTT
CASSPSGQPTGELFF
>TRBV12-3/TRBV12-4|16|NA|TRBD2|TRBJ2-1
TGTGCCAGCAGCACCTTAGCGGGAGGGGACTACAATGAGCAGTTCTTC
CASSTLAGGDYNEQFF
>TRBV15|18|few|TRBD1|TRBJ2-3
TGTGCCACCAGCCGATACTCGGCCCTGGACAGGGCCACAGATACGCAGTATTTT
CATSRYSALDRATDTQYF
>TRBV5-1|14|NA|NA|TRBJ2-5
TGCGCCAGCAGCTCGTACACCGGACAAGAGACCCAGTACTTC
CASSSYTGQETQYF
>TRBV12-3/TRBV12-4|12|few|NA|TRBJ2-1
TGTGCCAGTGCGGCCCAATACAATGAGCAGTTCTTC
CASAAQYNEQFF
>TRBV9|15|NA|NA|TRBJ2-1
TGTGCCAGCAGCCCTCCCGGGGCAGGGTACAATGAGCAGTTCTTC
CASSPPGAGYNEQFF
>TRBV7-9|15|few|NA|TRBJ1-1
TGTGCCAGCAGCTTAGACAGCTCGATGGCGACTGAAGCTTTCTTT
CASSLDSSMATEAFF
>TRBV6-2/TRBV6-3|12|NA|NA|TRBJ1-2
TGTGCCAGCTTCTCATGGGAATACGGCTACACCTTC
CASFSWEYGYTF
>TRBV28|13|few|NA|TRBJ2-3
TGTGCCAGCACCCCGGCAGGGGGGAATACGCAGTATTTT
CASTPAGGNTQYF
>TRBV12-3/TRBV12-4|14|few|TRBD2|TRBJ2-3
TGTGCCAGCAGTCCACGGGGGGGGGGAAATACGCAGTATTTT
CASSPRGGGNTQYF
>TRBV20-1|14|NA|TRBD2|TRBJ2-7
TGCAGTGCTAGAGACTCTAGCGGGAGCCCCGAGCAGTACTTC
CSARDSSGSPEQYF
>TRBV2|14|NA|NA|TRBJ2-7
TGTGCCAGCAGTGGGATTGGACCATCCTACGAGCAGTACTTC
CASSGIGPSYEQYF
>TRBV12-3/TRBV12-4|16|many|TRBD1|TRBJ1-1
TGTGCCAGCAGTTTCCGGACAGGGAAGGAAGGCACTGAAGCTTTCTTT
CASSFRTGKEGTEAFF
>TRBV25-1|10|NA|NA|TRBJ2-1
TGTGCCAGCAGCGAAGGACCCCAGTTCTTC
CASSEGPQFF
>TRBV27|13|once|TRBD1|TRBJ2-5
TGTGCCAGCAGCAAACAGGGGGTAGAGACCCAGTACTTC
CASSKQGVETQYF
>TRBV12-3/TRBV12-4|14|few|NA|TRBJ2-1
TGTGCCAGCCACGCCGGCTGGGGTGGCGATGAGCAGTTCTTC
CASHAGWGGDEQFF
>TRBV5-5|14|few|NA|TRBJ1-5
TGTGCCAGCAGCTATGAGGGATCCGATCAGCCCCAGCATTTT
CASSYEGSDQPQHF
>TRBV23-1|12|few|TRBD1|TRBJ2-5
TGCGCCAGCCCGGGACAGAAAGAGACCCAGTACTTC
CASPGQKETQYF
>TRBV20-1|11|NA|NA|TRBJ2-7
TGCAGTGCTAGGTACGCCTACGAGCAGTACTTC
CSARYAYEQYF
>TRBV2|14|NA|NA|TRBJ2-7
TGTGCCAGCAGTGAAGCGCCACAGGGCTACGAGCAGTACTTC
CASSEAPQGYEQYF
>TRBV20-1|13|few|TRBD1|TRBJ1-2
TGCAGTGCTCCGCCCTCCAGGGGGTATGGCTACACCTTC
CSAPPSRGYGYTF
>TRBV29-1|13|NA|TRBD1|TRBJ2-2
TGCAGCGTCCACAGGGGGTTAACCGGGGAGCTGTTTTTT
CSVHRGLTGELFF
>TRBV27|14|once|NA|TRBJ2-5
TGTGCCAGCAGTTTAAAGGCAGACCAAGAGACCCAGTACTTC
CASSLKADQETQYF
>TRBV12-3/TRBV12-4|14|NA|TRBD1|TRBJ1-2
TGTGCCAGCAGTCCGCGGGGACAGACTTATGGCTACACCTTC
CASSPRGQTYGYTF
>TRBV21-1|13|NA|NA|TRBJ2-7
TGTGCCAGCTTCGGACTTCCGCCCTACGAGCAGTACTTC
CASFGLPPYEQYF
>TRBV9|15|NA|TRBD1|TRBJ1-3
TGTGCCAGCAAACCCTCGGACAGGGGAGGAAACACCATATATTTT
CASKPSDRGGNTIYF
>TRBV5-6|13|NA|TRBD1|TRBJ2-7
TGTGCCAGCAGCTGGGGACAGGCGGACGAGCAGTACTTC
CASSWGQADEQYF
>TRBV6-2/TRBV6-3|15|NA|NA|TRBJ1-5
TGTGCCAGCAGTTACTCTCCACAGGGAGGCCAGCCCCAGCATTTT
CASSYSPQGGQPQHF
>TRBV9|13|NA|NA|TRBJ2-7
TGTGCCAGCAGCGGTACAGAACCCTACGAGCAGTACTTC
CASSGTEPYEQYF
>TRBV7-6|17|NA|NA|TRBJ1-4
TGTGCCAGCAGCTTAGCCGAGGGGGGGACAACTAATGAAAAACTGTTTTTT
CASSLAEGGTTNEKLFF